This T cell receptor (beta chain) emerged from a study of T-cell memory formation after mild COVID-19. The overall study: Largely, the TCR clusters proved donor specific. Whole-study findings and limits: Largely, contracting CD4+ clones fell within CM and EM, and contracting CD8+ clones within EMRA. Whereas later expanders leaned CD4+, clones contracting day 15 to 85 showed a balanced CD4/CD8 makeup.

This clonotype was observed a handful of times. Its cognate antigen is unknown. The TCR alpha and TCR beta cDNA libraries, bearing sample barcodes and UMIs, were generated by 5'RACE using constant-segment primers. TCRdb re-called the 5' RACE reads through MiXCR, storing one row per CDR3 protein. In the table there are approximately 580,000 distinct CDR3 sequences, roughly 22% of which are singletons. The germline V and J ends were trimmed by 3 bases and 8 bases, with 12 bases remaining between them. The CDR3 totals 13 residues. Germline CDR1 reads SGHNT; CDR2 reads YENEEA. The sequence came from an adult woman who had mild COVID-19 (a few samples of this study predate the infection). Cell type and time point are not known. This chain uses TRBV11-3 with TRBJ2-3, with D perhaps assigned TRBD1 or TRBD2 (5 bases each). The sample consisted of PBMCs or a T cell subset sorted from them (not recorded which). This CDR3 is CASSFRPRGTQYF. Here the CDR3 DNA reads TGTGCCAGCAGCTTCCGCCCGAGGGGTACGCAGTATTTT.